These T cell receptor beta chains were read from a single sample in a study of blood T cell repertoires in COVID-19. Clones were sequenced by immunoSEQ multiplex PCR, and TCRdb holds only the in-frame ones, with some missing. The sample lists 150,000 to 200,000 clones; about 86% were seen once. The sequencing input was peripheral blood. The source of these receptors is a woman between 55 and 75 years old with COVID-19, enrolled during active disease. Both conserved end residues are part of each CDR3. Fields, in order: J gene, D gene, V gene, CDR3 length, clone size, CDR3 protein, CDR3 DNA. A D gene is named only where the DNA matches it firmly. Size tells how often a clone was seen (once, few, many) or the class of an expanded clone, and some rows leave it out.

>TRBJ1-2|TRBD1|TRBV28|15|few
CASTTGGTGDYGYTF
TGTGCCAGCACGACGGGGGGGACAGGGGACTATGGCTACACCTTC
>TRBJ2-1|NA|TRBV4-3|17|NA
CASSQDHSRGSYNEQFF
TGCGCCAGCAGCCAAGATCACTCTCGGGGCTCCTACAATGAGCAGTTCTTC
>TRBJ2-7|TRBD1|TRBV30|14|NA
CAWIQDRGLREQYF
TGTGCCTGGATTCAGGACAGGGGGCTAAGGGAGCAGTACTTC
>TRBJ1-1|NA|TRBV11-2|11|NA
CASHRGTEAFF
TGTGCCAGCCACCGGGGCACTGAAGCTTTCTTT
>TRBJ1-1|NA|TRBV30|11|NA
CAWSTLAEAFF
TGTGCCTGGAGTACATTGGCTGAAGCTTTCTTT
>TRBJ2-1|NA|TRBV7-2|16|NA
CASSLEGTRVPNEQFF
TGTGCCAGCAGCTTAGAGGGGACTCGGGTACCCAATGAGCAGTTCTTC
>TRBJ2-2|NA|TRBV7-9|13|NA
CASSLFGAGELFF
TGTGCCAGCAGCTTATTCGGGGCCGGGGAGCTGTTTTTT
>TRBJ2-3|TRBD2|TRBV30|13|NA
CAWNSGSTDTQYF
TGTGCCTGGAATAGCGGGAGCACAGATACGCAGTATTTT
>TRBJ2-1|TRBD1|TRBV18|16|NA
CASSPLPGQKGNEQFF
TGTGCCAGCTCACCTCTACCGGGACAGAAAGGGAATGAGCAGTTCTTC
>TRBJ1-5|NA|TRBV9|14|NA
CASSVGALNQPQHF
TGTGCCAGCAGCGTAGGGGCTCTCAATCAGCCCCAGCATTTT
>TRBJ2-7|NA|TRBV14|12|NA
CASSPHRYEQYF
TGTGCCAGCAGCCCCCACCGGTACGAGCAGTACTTC
>TRBJ2-3|TRBD2|TRBV14|18|NA
CASSQGPSGSASTDTQYF
TGTGCCAGCAGCCAAGGGCCTAGCGGGTCTGCTAGCACAGATACGCAGTATTTT
>TRBJ1-1|NA|TRBV19|15|NA
CASSPLGQLNTEAFF
TGTGCCAGTAGCCCCTTGGGGCAGCTGAACACTGAAGCTTTCTTT
>TRBJ1-1|NA|TRBV21-1|15|NA
CATRLGGRKDTEAFF
TGTGCCACCCGTCTTGGCGGGCGGAAAGACACTGAAGCTTTCTTT
>TRBJ2-7|NA|TRBV18|13|NA
CASSHGRDYEQYF
TGTGCCAGCTCTCACGGACGGGACTACGAGCAGTACTTC
>TRBJ2-1|NA|TRBV7-8|15|NA
CASSSRGGREREQFF
TGTGCCAGCAGCTCTAGGGGGGGTCGGGAACGTGAGCAGTTCTTC
>TRBJ2-7|TRBD2|TRBV27|13|NA
CASKVAGGYEQYF
TGTGCCAGCAAGGTAGCGGGAGGGTACGAGCAGTACTTC
>TRBJ2-3|TRBD2|TRBV14|23|NA
CASSQEAGQGTSGRADCTDTQYF
TGTGCCAGCAGCCAAGAGGCGGGACAGGGCACTAGCGGGAGGGCAGACTGCACAGATACGCAGTATTTT
>TRBJ1-2|TRBD1|TRBV18|13|NA
CASSPTGTYGYTF
TGTGCCAGCTCACCGACAGGGACTTATGGCTACACCTTC
>TRBJ2-2|TRBD1|TRBV5-1|15|NA
CASSLGSRGPGELFF
TGCGCCAGCAGCTTGGGTTCCAGGGGGCCCGGGGAGCTGTTTTTT
>TRBJ1-3|TRBD1|TRBV6-4|15|NA
CASSPTGLSGNTIYF
TGTGCCAGCAGTCCGACAGGGCTCTCTGGAAACACCATATATTTT
>TRBJ2-7|NA|TRBV7-9|16|NA
CASSLSSGEKGLEQYF
TGTGCCAGCAGCTTAAGCTCGGGGGAGAAGGGCCTCGAGCAGTACTTC
>TRBJ2-7|NA|TRBV30|11|NA
CAWSDRGEQYF
TGTGCCTGGAGTGACCGGGGCGAGCAGTACTTC
>TRBJ2-1|TRBD2|TRBV9|15|NA
CASSPPGTSGNEQFF
TGTGCCAGCAGCCCGCCCGGGACTAGCGGAAATGAGCAGTTCTTC
>TRBJ1-2|NA|TRBV19|15|NA
CASSSPQGRTSGYTF
TGTGCCAGTAGTAGCCCCCAGGGCAGAACCTCTGGCTACACCTTC
>TRBJ1-5|NA|TRBV6-2/TRBV6-3|15|few
CASSDRSRSNQPQHF
TGTGCCAGCAGTGACCGATCGAGGAGCAATCAGCCCCAGCATTTT
>TRBJ2-7|TRBD2|TRBV5-1|16|once
CASSLGAGAGYYEQYF
TGCGCCAGCAGCTTAGGAGCGGGGGCAGGGTACTACGAGCAGTACTTC
>TRBJ1-2|NA|TRBV19|14|NA
CASSMNTGSYGYTF
TGTGCCAGTAGTATGAATACAGGGAGTTATGGCTACACCTTC
>TRBJ1-1|NA|TRBV7-8|14|NA
CASSFNGGATEAFF
TGTGCCAGCAGCTTTAACGGGGGGGCCACTGAAGCTTTCTTT
>TRBJ2-7|NA|TRBV12-3/TRBV12-4|12|NA
CASNDGAYEQYF
TGTGCCAGCAATGACGGAGCCTACGAGCAGTACTTC
>TRBJ1-1|TRBD1|TRBV6-2/TRBV6-3|15|NA
CASSYSRQGYTEAFF
TGTGCCAGCAGTTACTCACGACAGGGGTACACTGAAGCTTTCTTT
>TRBJ1-2|TRBD1|TRBV5-6|16|NA
CASSLLTQGGLYGYTF
TGTGCCAGCAGCTTGTTGACACAGGGGGGCCTCTATGGCTACACCTTC
>TRBJ2-3|TRBD2|TRBV5-1|17|NA
CASSFLAGGPGEDTQYF
TGCGCCAGCAGCTTTCTAGCGGGAGGGCCTGGGGAAGATACGCAGTATTTT
>TRBJ2-2|NA|TRBV13|13|NA
CASSSQGSGELFF
TGTGCCAGCAGCTCCCAGGGGTCCGGGGAGCTGTTTTTT
>TRBJ1-3|NA|TRBV9|16|once
CASSVASSSGGNTIYF
TGTGCCAGCAGCGTAGCTAGCAGTTCGGGTGGAAACACCATATATTTT
>TRBJ2-1|TRBD2|TRBV6-5|14|few
CASSSTSDYNEQFF
TGTGCCAGCAGTTCAACTAGCGACTACAATGAGCAGTTCTTC
>TRBJ2-5|TRBD1|TRBV27|14|once
CASCTYRGAETQYF
TGTGCCAGCTGTACTTACAGGGGGGCGGAGACCCAGTACTTC